The entry that follows covers one TCR beta chain sequence. A few counts support this clonotype. The specificity of this receptor is unknown. Within one base of it there is no much larger clone, and no base qualities were kept. This sample was included in a study. CDR1 and CDR2 (SGHTA, FQGNSA) derive from the germline V gene. The V end gives up 1 base and the J end 11 bases, leaving 12 bases in the junction not matched to a gene. Its CDR3 holds 16 amino acids, cysteine through phenylalanine. The DNA shown is the 48-base CDR3, in frame from base 1. This sample was sequenced with an Illumina MiSeq. The public reads were reprocessed in TCRdb via fastp at Q25 and MiXCR, keeping in-frame beta chains. Every entry covers one CDR3 protein and lists the most common genes and DNA from its rows. This sample is represented by about 5,800 distinct CDR3 sequences; around 8.8% of them were singletons. Under 7% of the sample goes to the ten largest clones.

This clonotype was sampled from a human donor with rheumatoid arthritis. Sequenced input: CD4+ T cells from synovial fluid. This chain is built from TRBV7-2 and TRBJ2-3; TRBD2 aligns with 10 central bases. DNA sequence: TGTGCCAGCAGCTTAGGGCTAGAGGTAGCGGGAGGAAGGCAGTATTTT. This codes for CASSLGLEVAGGRQYF.